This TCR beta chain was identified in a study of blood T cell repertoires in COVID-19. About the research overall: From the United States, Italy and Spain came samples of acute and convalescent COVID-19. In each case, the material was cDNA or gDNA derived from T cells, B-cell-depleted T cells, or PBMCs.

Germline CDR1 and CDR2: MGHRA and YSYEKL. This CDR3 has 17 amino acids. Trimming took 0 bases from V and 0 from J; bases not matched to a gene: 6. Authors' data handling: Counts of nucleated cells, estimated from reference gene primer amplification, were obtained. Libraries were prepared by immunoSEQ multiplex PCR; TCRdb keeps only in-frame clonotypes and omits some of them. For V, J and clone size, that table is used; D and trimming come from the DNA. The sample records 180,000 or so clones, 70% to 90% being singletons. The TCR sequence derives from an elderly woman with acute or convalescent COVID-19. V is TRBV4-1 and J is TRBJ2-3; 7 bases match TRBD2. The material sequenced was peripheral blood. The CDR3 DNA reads TGCGCCAGCAGCCAAGATCGGGGGGAGATAAGCACAGATACGCAGTATTTT. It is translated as CASSQDRGEISTDTQYF.